These T cell receptor beta chains were read from a single sample in a study of metastatic and nonmetastatic thyroid tumors. TCRdb re-called the PCR reads with MiXCR. This table has 35,000 to 45,000 clones, about 3.3% appearing once. Sequenced: blood. Receptors originate from a female donor with papillary thyroid cancer or a benign thyroid nodule (not recorded which). Some clones in this sample may be carry-over from other donors' samples. Each CDR3 is given with its conserved first and last residue.

V,CDR3
TRBV6-1,CASSEGAEETQYF
TRBV2,CASMSDLDEKLFF
TRBV12-3/TRBV12-4,CASNLQGSPGELFF
TRBV24-1,CATSVGLAGGTYNEQFF
TRBV28,CASSLASYGYTF
TRBV9,CASSAGLAETYEQYF
TRBV15,CATSRVVRNIQYF
TRBV6-1,CASSTSYEQYF
TRBV20-1,CSARDQGMGSYNSPLHF
TRBV6-1,CASSEGAPYEQYF
TRBV20-1,CSARGNRENSPLHF
TRBV6-1,CASSEIRGDTQYF
TRBV5-4,CASSLESGSNNEQFF
TRBV27,CASSVGGYLNYGYTF
TRBV28,CASGTHQGADYEQYF
TRBV7-8,CASSLALRLSGNYGYTF
TRBV3-1,CASSQDPGADNEQFF
TRBV28,CATISAGTENTGELFF
TRBV20-1,CSAIGTSGREWEQYF
TRBV6-1,CASRTGSHEQYF
TRBV7-2,CASSFFPGTQGNEQFF
TRBV5-1,CASSSTPGVNSPLHF
TRBV5-6,CASSTGTAVMEPQHF
TRBV12-3/TRBV12-4,CASGSRSEGNEQFF
TRBV10-3,CAISDQGGPSGGEQYF